This is a list of T cell receptor beta chains from one sample in a study of cytomegalovirus exposure and HLA in healthy donors. Method: immunoSEQ multiplex PCR; TCRdb's copy keeps in-frame clones and lacks some. The data contain about 160,000 clones, around 82% of them singletons. Sequenced sample: PBMCs. The source of these receptors is a male donor in good health and CMV-seronegative. Each CDR3 is given with its conserved first and last residue. D genes are given only for firm matches. Only part of the rows carry a size: once, few, many, or a class if the clone is expanded.

D gene: TRBD1; V gene: TRBV29-1; clone size: .; J gene: TRBJ2-7; CDR3 DNA: TGCAGCATATCCCGGGACAGGGCTTCCTACGAGCAGTACTTC; CDR3 protein: CSISRDRASYEQYF
D gene: .; V gene: TRBV5-1; clone size: .; J gene: TRBJ1-2; CDR3 DNA: TGCGCCAGCAGCTTGAAGATTGTGGGCCAATCAGTCGATGGCCACACCTTC; CDR3 protein: CASSLKIVGQSVDGHTF
D gene: TRBD1; V gene: TRBV19; clone size: .; J gene: TRBJ1-5; CDR3 DNA: TGTGCCAGTAGTATAGCGGGACAGGGGGTCAATCAGCCCCAGCATTTT; CDR3 protein: CASSIAGQGVNQPQHF
D gene: .; V gene: TRBV5-6; clone size: .; J gene: TRBJ2-1; CDR3 DNA: TGTGCCAGCAGCGATCAAAAACGACTAACCGCGTCATATGAGCAGTTCTTC; CDR3 protein: CASSDQKRLTASYEQFF
D gene: .; V gene: TRBV11-2; clone size: .; J gene: TRBJ2-7; CDR3 DNA: TGTGCCAGCAGACTGATTAGTTACGAGCAGTACTTC; CDR3 protein: CASRLISYEQYF
D gene: .; V gene: TRBV7-2; clone size: once; J gene: TRBJ2-1; CDR3 DNA: TGTGCCAGCAGCCAAGGGGGGGTATACAATGAGCAGTTCTTC; CDR3 protein: CASSQGGVYNEQFF
D gene: TRBD1; V gene: TRBV7-3; clone size: .; J gene: TRBJ2-7; CDR3 DNA: TGTGCCAGCAGGGGACAGGGAAGCCCCTCCTACGAGCAGTACTTC; CDR3 protein: CASRGQGSPSYEQYF
D gene: .; V gene: TRBV4-1; clone size: .; J gene: TRBJ2-7; CDR3 DNA: TGCGCCAGCAGCCAAGAGGGGGCGCCCACCTACGAGCAGTACTTC; CDR3 protein: CASSQEGAPTYEQYF
D gene: TRBD1; V gene: TRBV14; clone size: many; J gene: TRBJ2-7; CDR3 DNA: TGTGCCAGCAGCCAAGTGGGACAGGGTCGGAGCTCCTACGAGCAGTACTTC; CDR3 protein: CASSQVGQGRSSYEQYF
D gene: TRBD1; V gene: TRBV9; clone size: .; J gene: TRBJ2-3; CDR3 DNA: TGTGCCAGCAGCGTGGGGCCGGGACAGGGGATTGAAACAGATACGCAGTATTTT; CDR3 protein: CASSVGPGQGIETDTQYF
D gene: .; V gene: TRBV7-2; clone size: .; J gene: TRBJ2-1; CDR3 DNA: TGTGCCAGCAGCTTAAGGCGGGGGCCCCGTTACAATGAGCAGTTCTTC; CDR3 protein: CASSLRRGPRYNEQFF
D gene: TRBD1; V gene: TRBV15; clone size: .; J gene: TRBJ1-6; CDR3 DNA: TGTGCCACCAGCAGAGTCTCTGGGACAGGGAATTCACCCCTCCACTTT; CDR3 protein: CATSRVSGTGNSPLHF